This entry describes one T cell receptor beta chain. Its antigen is undetermined. Profiled with immunoSEQ multiplex PCR; TCRdb holds only in-frame clones, not every one. The repertoire holds over a million clones, with over 95% as singletons. Germline CDR1 is LNHNV and CDR2 is YYDKDF (reference sequence). The CDR3 contains 20 residues. Trimming took off 5 bases at V and 4 bases at J, with 33 bases between the two ends. The sample is drawn from a study of shared clonotypes between healthy human individuals. Findings of the study overall: Memory subsets generally showed smaller estimated richness than naive subsets did.

Splitting the CD4+ cells yielded a CD45RA+ naive subset and a CD45RA-negative memory subset. The chain links TRBV15 to TRBJ2-7; a weak D match, TRBD1 (7 bases). Sequencing was done on a sample of naive CD4+ T cells sorted from blood. This sample's subset: CD45RA+ positively selected. The sequence was obtained from a man between 25 and 39 years old in good health. The CDR3 sequence is CATSSYRQGGILRGPYEQYF. Here the CDR3 DNA reads TGTGCCACCAGCTCTTATCGGCAGGGGGGAATTTTGAGGGGACCATACGAGCAGTACTTC.